A selection of T cell receptor beta chains follows, all from one sample in a study of CD8 T cells in ankylosing spondylitis. TCRdb fed the 5' RACE reads into MiXCR, producing one record per CDR3 protein. The top ten clones hold approximately 15% of a sample with approximately 200,000 distinct CDR3 sequences, 10% to 15% of them seen once. Sequenced sample: blood, either unsorted or a sorted T cell fraction (not recorded which). These receptor sequences come from a male donor with ankylosing spondylitis or in good health (not recorded which). Both conserved end residues are part of each CDR3. D genes are given only for firm matches. Where a row states a size, it is once, few, many or the class of an expanded clone; other rows omit it.

D gene: TRBD1; V gene: TRBV20-1; clone size: NA; J gene: TRBJ1-2; CDR3 DNA: TGCAGTGCCGGGACAGGCCCCCCAGCTAACTATGGCTACACCTTC; CDR3 protein: CSAGTGPPANYGYTF
D gene: NA; V gene: TRBV2; clone size: few; J gene: TRBJ2-7; CDR3 DNA: TGTGCCAGCAGTGAAGATCCGGGACCTTACTACGAGCAGTACTTC; CDR3 protein: CASSEDPGPYYEQYF
D gene: NA; V gene: TRBV27; clone size: few; J gene: TRBJ1-5; CDR3 DNA: TGTGCCAGCAGTTTTAGCGGGGGGCAAAATCAGCCCCAGCATTTT; CDR3 protein: CASSFSGGQNQPQHF
D gene: NA; V gene: TRBV4-2; clone size: few; J gene: TRBJ2-6; CDR3 DNA: TGTGCCAGCAGCCAAGATGGGGACAACTCTGGGGCCAACGTCCTGACTTTC; CDR3 protein: CASSQDGDNSGANVLTF
D gene: NA; V gene: TRBV6-1; clone size: few; J gene: TRBJ1-6; CDR3 DNA: TGTGCCAGCAGCGCGACAGGTTACAGTTCACCCCTCCACTTT; CDR3 protein: CASSATGYSSPLHF
D gene: NA; V gene: TRBV14; clone size: NA; J gene: TRBJ1-1; CDR3 DNA: TGTGCCAGCAGCCAGGACCGGGGAGGCGGGACTGAAGCTTTCTTT; CDR3 protein: CASSQDRGGGTEAFF
D gene: NA; V gene: TRBV11-2; clone size: NA; J gene: TRBJ2-2; CDR3 DNA: TGTGCCAGCAGCTTAGGACCCCTTTATGGGGGGGGGGAGCTGTTTTTT; CDR3 protein: CASSLGPLYGGGELFF
D gene: NA; V gene: TRBV11-2; clone size: NA; J gene: TRBJ2-5; CDR3 DNA: TGTGCCAGCACTCCCCCGTCCCAAGAGACCCAGTACTTC; CDR3 protein: CASTPPSQETQYF
D gene: TRBD2; V gene: TRBV4-1; clone size: many; J gene: TRBJ2-3; CDR3 DNA: TGCGCCAGCAGCCAAGATAGCAGCGGGAGGCCAGATACGCAGTATTTT; CDR3 protein: CASSQDSSGRPDTQYF
D gene: TRBD1; V gene: TRBV20-1; clone size: NA; J gene: TRBJ2-3; CDR3 DNA: TGCAGTGCCGGGACAGGGGTCGGGGATACGCAGTATTTT; CDR3 protein: CSAGTGVGDTQYF
D gene: TRBD2; V gene: TRBV3-1; clone size: NA; J gene: TRBJ2-7; CDR3 DNA: TGTGCCAGCAGCCGGGGACTAGCGCCCTCCTACGAGCAGTACTTC; CDR3 protein: CASSRGLAPSYEQYF
D gene: TRBD1; V gene: TRBV6-1; clone size: NA; J gene: TRBJ2-7; CDR3 DNA: TGTGCCAGCAGTAGACAGGGGAGCGAGCAGTACTTC; CDR3 protein: CASSRQGSEQYF
D gene: NA; V gene: TRBV10-2; clone size: NA; J gene: TRBJ2-1; CDR3 DNA: TGCGCCAGCAGCGACCTTAGCGCGGGTGAGCAGTTCTTC; CDR3 protein: CASSDLSAGEQFF
D gene: TRBD2; V gene: TRBV13; clone size: NA; J gene: TRBJ2-1; CDR3 DNA: TGTGCCAGCAGCTATCGACTAGCGCGGGGCTCCTACAATGAGCAGTTCTTC; CDR3 protein: CASSYRLARGSYNEQFF
D gene: TRBD1; V gene: TRBV7-8; clone size: NA; J gene: TRBJ2-1; CDR3 DNA: TGTGCCAGCAGCTTCGACAGGGGAAGTGAGCAGTTCTTC; CDR3 protein: CASSFDRGSEQFF
D gene: TRBD2; V gene: TRBV4-1; clone size: many; J gene: TRBJ2-3; CDR3 DNA: TGCGCCAGCAGCCAACTTAGCGGGCAACCTCTACCAGATACGCAGTATTTT; CDR3 protein: CASSQLSGQPLPDTQYF
D gene: TRBD1; V gene: TRBV7-6; clone size: NA; J gene: TRBJ1-5; CDR3 DNA: TGTGCCAGCAGCTTAGATCGGACAGGTAGCAATCAGCCCCAGCATTTT; CDR3 protein: CASSLDRTGSNQPQHF
D gene: TRBD1; V gene: TRBV27; clone size: many; J gene: TRBJ2-1; CDR3 DNA: TGTGCCAGCAGTTTAACAGCCGGGACAGGGGCCGGCCTTGAGCAGTTCTTC; CDR3 protein: CASSLTAGTGAGLEQFF
D gene: TRBD2; V gene: TRBV25-1; clone size: NA; J gene: TRBJ2-5; CDR3 DNA: TGTGCCAGCAGCATCGGGACTAAGGAGACCCAGTACTTC; CDR3 protein: CASSIGTKETQYF
D gene: NA; V gene: TRBV6-1; clone size: NA; J gene: TRBJ1-1; CDR3 DNA: TGTGCCAGGCAGGGCCTGGGGAACACTGAAGCTTTCTTT; CDR3 protein: CARQGLGNTEAFF
D gene: TRBD1; V gene: TRBV7-6; clone size: NA; J gene: TRBJ1-5; CDR3 DNA: TGTGCCAGCAGCCCTGAACCGGACAGGGTTGGCCAGCCCCAGCATTTT; CDR3 protein: CASSPEPDRVGQPQHF
D gene: NA; V gene: TRBV14; clone size: few; J gene: TRBJ2-5; CDR3 DNA: TGTGCCAGCAGCCTATTCGGGGAGACCCAGTACTTC; CDR3 protein: CASSLFGETQYF
D gene: NA; V gene: TRBV4-1; clone size: few; J gene: TRBJ2-1; CDR3 DNA: TGCGCCAGCAGCCAAAGGGAAATAGCGTCTCCAAATGAGCAGTTCTTC; CDR3 protein: CASSQREIASPNEQFF
D gene: NA; V gene: TRBV9; clone size: few; J gene: TRBJ1-1; CDR3 DNA: TGTGCCAGCAGCCCCCTGGGGGGATCGGGCACTGAAGCTTTCTTT; CDR3 protein: CASSPLGGSGTEAFF
D gene: TRBD2; V gene: TRBV30; clone size: NA; J gene: TRBJ2-1; CDR3 DNA: TGTGCCTGGTGCCCGACTAGCGGGAGATACAATGAGCAGTTCTTC; CDR3 protein: CAWCPTSGRYNEQFF
D gene: TRBD2; V gene: TRBV3-1; clone size: many; J gene: TRBJ2-3; CDR3 DNA: TGTGCCAGCAGCCAAGGTATTGGGGACTACACAGATACGCAGTATTTT; CDR3 protein: CASSQGIGDYTDTQYF
D gene: NA; V gene: TRBV19; clone size: NA; J gene: TRBJ1-2; CDR3 DNA: TGTGCCAGTAGTCCAGGACGGGAAGGGTATGGCTACACCTTC; CDR3 protein: CASSPGREGYGYTF
D gene: TRBD1; V gene: TRBV2; clone size: NA; J gene: TRBJ2-1; CDR3 DNA: TGTGCCAGCAGTGGCTGGGGACAGGGCTCCTACAATGAGCAGTTCTTC; CDR3 protein: CASSGWGQGSYNEQFF
D gene: NA; V gene: TRBV2; clone size: NA; J gene: TRBJ2-7; CDR3 DNA: TGTGCCAGCTTGAGCCGAGTGAGGGGGTCCTCCTACGAGCAGTACTTC; CDR3 protein: CASLSRVRGSSYEQYF
D gene: NA; V gene: TRBV5-1; clone size: NA; J gene: TRBJ1-1; CDR3 DNA: TGCGCCAGCAGCTTGGATCTGGGCGGAACTGAAGCTTTCTTT; CDR3 protein: CASSLDLGGTEAFF
D gene: NA; V gene: TRBV10-3; clone size: many; J gene: TRBJ2-3; CDR3 DNA: TGTGCCGTCCAGGCAACAGGACCCACAGATACGCAGTATTTT; CDR3 protein: CAVQATGPTDTQYF
D gene: NA; V gene: TRBV7-2; clone size: NA; J gene: TRBJ2-3; CDR3 DNA: TGTGCCAGCAGCTCCGGGACCCTTAGCACAGATACGCAGTATTTT; CDR3 protein: CASSSGTLSTDTQYF
D gene: NA; V gene: TRBV7-9; clone size: NA; J gene: TRBJ2-1; CDR3 DNA: TGTGCCAGCAGCTTAGGAGTCGATGTTCAGATGGGGGATGAGCAGTTCTTC; CDR3 protein: CASSLGVDVQMGDEQFF
D gene: NA; V gene: TRBV2; clone size: once; J gene: TRBJ2-3; CDR3 DNA: TGTGCCAGCACCCCTAAGTCCTACACAGATACGCAGTATTTT; CDR3 protein: CASTPKSYTDTQYF
D gene: NA; V gene: TRBV7-6; clone size: once; J gene: TRBJ2-1; CDR3 DNA: TGTGCCAGCAGCTCCCGGGGCCTCAGCTCCTACAATGAGCAGTTCTTC; CDR3 protein: CASSSRGLSSYNEQFF
D gene: NA; V gene: TRBV24-1; clone size: NA; J gene: TRBJ2-1; CDR3 DNA: TGTGCCACCAGTGATCCGCCGTGGGGGCTTAGAAGTAGGGCCTACAATGAGCAGTTCTTC; CDR3 protein: CATSDPPWGLRSRAYNEQFF
D gene: NA; V gene: TRBV9; clone size: NA; J gene: TRBJ2-3; CDR3 DNA: TGTGCCAGCAGCGACGTTGGTTCATTGCAGTATTTT; CDR3 protein: CASSDVGSLQYF
D gene: TRBD2; V gene: TRBV29-1; clone size: many; J gene: TRBJ2-1; CDR3 DNA: TGCAGTACCCGGGAGGGCCAGGAGCAGTTCTTC; CDR3 protein: CSTREGQEQFF
D gene: TRBD2; V gene: TRBV3-1; clone size: NA; J gene: TRBJ2-1; CDR3 DNA: TGTGCCAGCAGCCCCACGGGGGGTAGCGGGAGGTCGGCCTACAATGAGCAGTTCTTC; CDR3 protein: CASSPTGGSGRSAYNEQFF
D gene: NA; V gene: TRBV12-5; clone size: few; J gene: TRBJ2-3; CDR3 DNA: TGTGCTAGTGGCCCGTTCTTGAGTGTAGGTAATCGGCAGGAGCTCACAGATACGCAGTATTTT; CDR3 protein: CASGPFLSVGNRQELTDTQYF
D gene: TRBD1; V gene: TRBV24-1; clone size: NA; J gene: TRBJ2-3; CDR3 DNA: TGTGCCAGGGACAGGCTGAGTAGCACAGATACGCAGTATTTT; CDR3 protein: CARDRLSSTDTQYF
D gene: NA; V gene: TRBV5-8; clone size: NA; J gene: TRBJ2-7; CDR3 DNA: TGTGCCAGCACGCAGCTTGGCCGTCAACTCGAGCAGTACTTC; CDR3 protein: CASTQLGRQLEQYF
D gene: NA; V gene: TRBV3-1; clone size: few; J gene: TRBJ2-1; CDR3 DNA: TGTGCCAGCAGCCAAGACGAGGTGACCTCCTACAATGAGCAGTTCTTC; CDR3 protein: CASSQDEVTSYNEQFF